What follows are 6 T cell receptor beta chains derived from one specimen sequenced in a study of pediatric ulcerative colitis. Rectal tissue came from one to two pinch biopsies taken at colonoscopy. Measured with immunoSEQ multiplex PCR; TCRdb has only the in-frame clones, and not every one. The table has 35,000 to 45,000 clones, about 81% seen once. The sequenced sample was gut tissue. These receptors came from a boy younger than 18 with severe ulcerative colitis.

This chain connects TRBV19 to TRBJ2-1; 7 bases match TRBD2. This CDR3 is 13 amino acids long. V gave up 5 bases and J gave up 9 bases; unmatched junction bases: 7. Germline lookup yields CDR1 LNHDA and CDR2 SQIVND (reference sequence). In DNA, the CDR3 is TGTGCCAGTAGTCCCAGTCGGGGGGTTGAGCAGTTCTTC. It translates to CASSPSRGVEQFF.

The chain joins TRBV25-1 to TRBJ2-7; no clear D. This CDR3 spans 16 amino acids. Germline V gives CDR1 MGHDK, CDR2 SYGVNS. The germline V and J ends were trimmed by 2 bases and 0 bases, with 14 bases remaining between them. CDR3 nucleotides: TGTGCCAGCAGTGAACAAAGGCGGCCAAGCTCCTACGAGCAGTACTTC. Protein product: CASSEQRRPSSYEQYF.

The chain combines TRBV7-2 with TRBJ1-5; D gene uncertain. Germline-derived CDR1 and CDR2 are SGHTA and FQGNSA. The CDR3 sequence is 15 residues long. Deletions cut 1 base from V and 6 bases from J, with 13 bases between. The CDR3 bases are TGTGCCAGCAGCTTAGGCGGGGTCGTGGGTCAGCCCCAGCATTTT. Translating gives CASSLGGVVGQPQHF. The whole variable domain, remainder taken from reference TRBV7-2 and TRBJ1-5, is GAGVSQSPSNKVTEKGKDVELRCDPISGHTALYWYRQSLGQGLEFLIYFQGNSAPDKSGLPSDRFSAERTGGSVSTLTIQRTQQEDSAVYLCASSLGGVVGQPQHFGDGTRLSIL.

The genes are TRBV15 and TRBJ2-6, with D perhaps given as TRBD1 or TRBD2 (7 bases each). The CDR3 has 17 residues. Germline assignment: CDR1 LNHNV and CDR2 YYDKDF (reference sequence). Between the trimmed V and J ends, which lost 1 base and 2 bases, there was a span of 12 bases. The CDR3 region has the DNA TGTGCCACCAGCAGAGTGGGAGGGGGCGCTGGGGCCAACGTCCTGACTTTC. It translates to CATSRVGGGAGANVLTF.

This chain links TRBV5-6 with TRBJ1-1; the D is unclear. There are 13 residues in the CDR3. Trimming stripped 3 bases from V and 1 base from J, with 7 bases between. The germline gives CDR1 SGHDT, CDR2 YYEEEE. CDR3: CASSSLQNTEAFF. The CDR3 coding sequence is TGTGCCAGCAGCTCTTTACAGAACACTGAAGCTTTCTTT.

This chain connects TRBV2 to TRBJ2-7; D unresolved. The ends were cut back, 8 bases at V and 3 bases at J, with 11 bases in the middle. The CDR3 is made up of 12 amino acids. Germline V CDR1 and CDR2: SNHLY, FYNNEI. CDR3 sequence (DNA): TGTGCCAGCGGCCTAGGAATCTACGAGCAGTACTTC. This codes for CASGLGIYEQYF.